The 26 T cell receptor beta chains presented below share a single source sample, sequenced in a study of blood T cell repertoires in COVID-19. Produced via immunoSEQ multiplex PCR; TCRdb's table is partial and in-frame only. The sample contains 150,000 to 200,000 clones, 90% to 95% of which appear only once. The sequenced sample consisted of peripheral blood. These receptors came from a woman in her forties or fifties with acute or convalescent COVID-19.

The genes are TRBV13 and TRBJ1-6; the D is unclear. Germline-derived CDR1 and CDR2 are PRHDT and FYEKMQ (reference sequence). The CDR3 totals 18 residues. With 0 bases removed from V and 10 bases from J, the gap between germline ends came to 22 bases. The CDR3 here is CASSLGPTGQGPGSPLHF. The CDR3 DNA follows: TGTGCCAGCAGCTTAGGCCCCACCGGTCAAGGCCCGGGATCACCCCTCCACTTT. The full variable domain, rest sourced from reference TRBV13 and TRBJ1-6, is AAGVIQSPRHLIKEKRETATLKCYPIPRHDTVYWYQQGPGQDPQFLISFYEKMQSDKGSIPDRFSAQQFSDYHSELNMSSLELGDSALYFCASSLGPTGQGPGSPLHFGNGTRLTVT.

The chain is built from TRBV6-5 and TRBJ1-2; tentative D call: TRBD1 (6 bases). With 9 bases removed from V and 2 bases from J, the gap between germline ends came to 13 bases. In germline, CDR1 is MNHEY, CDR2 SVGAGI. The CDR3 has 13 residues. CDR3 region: CASEITGNYGYTF. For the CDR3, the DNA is TGTGCCAGTGAAATAACAGGGAACTATGGCTACACCTTC.

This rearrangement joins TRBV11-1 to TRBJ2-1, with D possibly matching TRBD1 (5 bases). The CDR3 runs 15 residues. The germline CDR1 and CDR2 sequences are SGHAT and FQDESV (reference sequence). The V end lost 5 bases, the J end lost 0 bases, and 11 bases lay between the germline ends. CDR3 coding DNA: TGTGCCAGCAGCCCTCAGGGCGGCTCCTACAATGAGCAGTTCTTC. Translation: CASSPQGGSYNEQFF. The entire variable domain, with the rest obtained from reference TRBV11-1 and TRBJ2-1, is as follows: EAEVAQSPRYKITEKSQAVAFWCDPISGHATLYWYRQILGQGPELLVQFQDESVVDDSQLPKDRFSAERLKGVDSTLKIQPAELGDSAMYLCASSPQGGSYNEQFFGPGTRLTVL.

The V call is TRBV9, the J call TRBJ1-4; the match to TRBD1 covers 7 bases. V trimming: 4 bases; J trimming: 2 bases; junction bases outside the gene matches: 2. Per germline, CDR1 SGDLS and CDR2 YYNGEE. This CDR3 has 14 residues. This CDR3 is CASSQQGTNEKLFF. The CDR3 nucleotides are TGTGCCAGCAGCCAACAGGGGACTAATGAAAAACTGTTTTTT.

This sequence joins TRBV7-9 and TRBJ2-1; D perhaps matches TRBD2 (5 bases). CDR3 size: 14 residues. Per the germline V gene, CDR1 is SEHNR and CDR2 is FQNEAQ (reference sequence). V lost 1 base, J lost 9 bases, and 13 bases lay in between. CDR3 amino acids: CASSLGVVEGEQFF. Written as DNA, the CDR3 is TGTGCCAGCAGCTTAGGGGTAGTAGAGGGTGAGCAGTTCTTC.

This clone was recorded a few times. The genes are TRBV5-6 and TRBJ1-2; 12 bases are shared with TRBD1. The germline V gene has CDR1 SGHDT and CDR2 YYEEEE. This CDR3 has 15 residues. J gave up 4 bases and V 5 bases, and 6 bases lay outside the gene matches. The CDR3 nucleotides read TGTGCCAGCAGGGAGGGGACAGGGGGCGGCTATGGCTACACCTTC. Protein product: CASREGTGGGYGYTF.

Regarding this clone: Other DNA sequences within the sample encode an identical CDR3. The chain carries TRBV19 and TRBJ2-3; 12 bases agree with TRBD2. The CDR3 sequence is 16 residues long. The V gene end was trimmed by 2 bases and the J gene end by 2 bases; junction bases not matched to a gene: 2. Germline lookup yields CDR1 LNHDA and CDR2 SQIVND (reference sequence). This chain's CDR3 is CASSIRLAGVTDTQYF. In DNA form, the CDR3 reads TGTGCCAGTAGTATAAGACTAGCGGGAGTCACAGATACGCAGTATTTT.

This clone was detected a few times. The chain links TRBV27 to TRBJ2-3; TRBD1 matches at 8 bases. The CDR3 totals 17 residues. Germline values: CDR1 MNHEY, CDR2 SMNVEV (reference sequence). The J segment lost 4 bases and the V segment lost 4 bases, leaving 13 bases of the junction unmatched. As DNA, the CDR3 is TGTGCCAGCAGTTCGCTCGGACAGGGCCCGAAGTCAGATACGCAGTATTTT. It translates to CASSSLGQGPKSDTQYF.

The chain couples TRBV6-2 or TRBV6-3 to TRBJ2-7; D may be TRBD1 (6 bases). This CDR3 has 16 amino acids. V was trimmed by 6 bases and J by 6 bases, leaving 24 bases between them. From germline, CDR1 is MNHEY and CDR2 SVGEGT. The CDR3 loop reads CASSPNPYRERIEQYF. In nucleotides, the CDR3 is TGTGCCAGCAGCCCGAACCCATACAGGGAAAGAATCGAGCAGTACTTC.

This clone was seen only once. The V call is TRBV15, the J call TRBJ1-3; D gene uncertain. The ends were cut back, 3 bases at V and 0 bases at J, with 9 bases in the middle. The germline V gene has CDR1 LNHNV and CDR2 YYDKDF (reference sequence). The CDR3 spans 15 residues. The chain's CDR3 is CATSSYLHSGNTIYF. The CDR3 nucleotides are TGTGCCACCAGCAGCTACTTGCACTCTGGAAACACCATATATTTT.

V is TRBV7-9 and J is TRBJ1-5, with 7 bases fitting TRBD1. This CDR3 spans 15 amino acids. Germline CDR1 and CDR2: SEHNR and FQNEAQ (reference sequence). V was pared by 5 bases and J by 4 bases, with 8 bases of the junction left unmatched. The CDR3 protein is CASSQQGISNQPQHF. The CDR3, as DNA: TGTGCCAGCAGCCAACAGGGGATATCGAATCAGCCCCAGCATTTT.

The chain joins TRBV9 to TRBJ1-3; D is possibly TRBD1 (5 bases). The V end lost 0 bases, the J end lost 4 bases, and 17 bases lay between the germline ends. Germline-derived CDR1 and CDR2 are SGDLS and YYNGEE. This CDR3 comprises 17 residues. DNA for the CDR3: TGTGCCAGCAGCGTAGAAAGGGGAAGGGGCCTGGGAAACACCATATATTTT. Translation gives CASSVERGRGLGNTIYF.

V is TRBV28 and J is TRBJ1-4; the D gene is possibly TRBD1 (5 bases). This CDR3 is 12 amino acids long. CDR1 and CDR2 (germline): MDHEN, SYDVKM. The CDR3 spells CAIGGANEKLFF. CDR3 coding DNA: TGTGCTATCGGAGGGGCTAATGAAAAACTGTTTTTT.

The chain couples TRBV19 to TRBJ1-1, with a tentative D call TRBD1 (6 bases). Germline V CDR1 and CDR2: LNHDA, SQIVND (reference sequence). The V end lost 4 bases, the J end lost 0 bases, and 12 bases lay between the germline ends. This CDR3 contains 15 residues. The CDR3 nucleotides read TGTGCCAGTAGTAGCCAGGGGCTCCTGAACACTGAAGCTTTCTTT. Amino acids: CASSSQGLLNTEAFF.

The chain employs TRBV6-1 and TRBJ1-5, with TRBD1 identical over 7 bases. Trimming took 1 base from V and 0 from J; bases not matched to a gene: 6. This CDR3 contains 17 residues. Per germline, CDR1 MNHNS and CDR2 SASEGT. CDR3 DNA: TGTGCCAGCAGTGAAGGCCGGGGACAGAATAGCAATCAGCCCCAGCATTTT. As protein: CASSEGRGQNSNQPQHF.

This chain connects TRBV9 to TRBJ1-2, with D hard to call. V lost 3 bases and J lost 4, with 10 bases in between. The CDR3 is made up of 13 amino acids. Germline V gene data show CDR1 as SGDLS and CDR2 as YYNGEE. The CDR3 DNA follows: TGTGCCAGCAGCGCCCCCCCCATCTATGGCTACACCTTC. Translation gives CASSAPPIYGYTF.

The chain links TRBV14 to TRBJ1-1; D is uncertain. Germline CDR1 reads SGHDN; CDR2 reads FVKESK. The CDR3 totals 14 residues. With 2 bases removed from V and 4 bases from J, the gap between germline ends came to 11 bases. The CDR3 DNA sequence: TGTGCCAGCAGCCAACAAAACTTTGGCACTGAAGCTTTCTTT. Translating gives CASSQQNFGTEAFF.

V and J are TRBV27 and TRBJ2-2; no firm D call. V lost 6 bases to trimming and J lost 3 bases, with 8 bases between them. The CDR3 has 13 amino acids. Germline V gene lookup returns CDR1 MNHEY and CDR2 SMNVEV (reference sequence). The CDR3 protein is CASRRKHTGELFF. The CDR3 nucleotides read TGTGCCAGCAGGCGAAAACACACCGGGGAGCTGTTTTTT.

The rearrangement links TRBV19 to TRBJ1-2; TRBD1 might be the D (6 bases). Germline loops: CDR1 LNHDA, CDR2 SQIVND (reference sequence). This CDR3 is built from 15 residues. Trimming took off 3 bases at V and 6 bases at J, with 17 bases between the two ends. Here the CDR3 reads CASSMEWAGENGYTF. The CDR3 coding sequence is TGTGCCAGTAGTATGGAGTGGGCAGGGGAGAATGGCTACACCTTC.

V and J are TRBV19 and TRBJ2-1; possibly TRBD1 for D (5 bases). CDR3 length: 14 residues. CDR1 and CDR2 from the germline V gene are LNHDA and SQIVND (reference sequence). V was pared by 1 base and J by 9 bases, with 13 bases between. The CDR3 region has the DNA TGTGCCAGTAGTATAGCCGCAGGGCCGAGTGAGCAGTTCTTC. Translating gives CASSIAAGPSEQFF.

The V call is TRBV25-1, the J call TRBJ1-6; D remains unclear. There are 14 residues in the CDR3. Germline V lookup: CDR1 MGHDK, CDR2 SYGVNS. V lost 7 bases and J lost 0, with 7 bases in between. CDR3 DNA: TGTGCCAGCACGTCCAGCTCCTATAATTCACCCCTCCACTTT. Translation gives CASTSSSYNSPLHF.

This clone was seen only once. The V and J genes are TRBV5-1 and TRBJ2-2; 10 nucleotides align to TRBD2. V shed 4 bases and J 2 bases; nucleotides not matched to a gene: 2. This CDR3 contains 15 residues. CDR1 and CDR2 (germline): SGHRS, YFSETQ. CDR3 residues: CASSASGGNTGELFF. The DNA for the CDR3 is TGCGCCAGCAGCGCTAGCGGGGGCAACACCGGGGAGCTGTTTTTT.

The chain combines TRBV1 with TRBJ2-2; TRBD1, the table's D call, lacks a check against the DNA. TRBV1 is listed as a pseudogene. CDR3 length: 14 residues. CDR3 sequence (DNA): TGCACCAGCAGCCAAGCCCAAAACACCGGGGAGCTGTTTTTT. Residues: CTSSQAQNTGELFF.

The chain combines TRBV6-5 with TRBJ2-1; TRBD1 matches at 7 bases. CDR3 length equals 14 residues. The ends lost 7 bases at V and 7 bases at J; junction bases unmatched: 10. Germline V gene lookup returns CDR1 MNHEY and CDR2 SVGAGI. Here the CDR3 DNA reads TGTGCCAGCACCCGGGGACAGCTAGAAAATGAGCAGTTCTTC. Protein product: CASTRGQLENEQFF.

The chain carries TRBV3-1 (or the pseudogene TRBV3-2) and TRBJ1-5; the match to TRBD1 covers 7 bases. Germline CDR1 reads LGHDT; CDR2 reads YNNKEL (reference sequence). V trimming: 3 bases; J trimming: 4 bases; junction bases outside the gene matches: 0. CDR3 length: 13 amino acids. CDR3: CASSHRGNQPQHF. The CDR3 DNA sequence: TGTGCCAGCAGCCACAGGGGGAATCAGCCCCAGCATTTT.

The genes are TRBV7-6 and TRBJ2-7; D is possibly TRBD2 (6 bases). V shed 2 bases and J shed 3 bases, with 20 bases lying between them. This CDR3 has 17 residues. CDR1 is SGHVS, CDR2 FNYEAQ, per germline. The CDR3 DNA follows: TGTGCCAGCAGCTTAAAAGAGGGCGGGGCAACATTCTACGAGCAGTACTTC. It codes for CASSLKEGGATFYEQYF.